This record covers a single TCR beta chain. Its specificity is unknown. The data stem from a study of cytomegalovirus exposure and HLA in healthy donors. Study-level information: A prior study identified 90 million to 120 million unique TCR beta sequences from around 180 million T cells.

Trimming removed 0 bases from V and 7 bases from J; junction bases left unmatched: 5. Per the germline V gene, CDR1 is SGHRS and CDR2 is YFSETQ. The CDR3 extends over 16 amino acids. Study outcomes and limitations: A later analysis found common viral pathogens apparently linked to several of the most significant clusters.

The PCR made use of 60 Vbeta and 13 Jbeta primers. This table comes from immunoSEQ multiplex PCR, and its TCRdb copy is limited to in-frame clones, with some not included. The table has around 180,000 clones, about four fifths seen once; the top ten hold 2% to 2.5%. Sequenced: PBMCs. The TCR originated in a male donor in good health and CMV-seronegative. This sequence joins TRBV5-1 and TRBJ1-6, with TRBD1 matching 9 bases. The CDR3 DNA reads TGCGCCAGCAGCTTGGGCCTGGGACAGGGAAATTCACCCCTCCACTTT. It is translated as CASSLGLGQGNSPLHF.